The 23 T cell receptor beta chains in this list originate from one sample, sequenced in a study of regulatory T cells in long-lasting Graves disease. Sample time point: persistent/refractory GD, antithyroid drugs over 5 years with positive TRAb. RNA extracted from PBMCs served as the sequencing template. Library construction for TCR beta used iRepertoire HTBI primers and Arm-PCR of CDR3 regions. Via MiXCR, TCRdb re-called the multiplex PCR reads, giving one row per CDR3 protein. The data contain some 430,000 distinct CDR3 sequences, under 25% of them singletons. This material consisted of peripheral blood mononuclear cells (PBMCs), taken when the disease was refractory, from a patient treated with antithyroid drugs. The source is a female donor with Graves disease.

The chain is built from TRBV5-4 and TRBJ1-1, with 8 bases matching TRBD1. V gave up 4 bases and J gave up 7 bases; unmatched junction bases: 6. Germline V gives CDR1 SGHNT, CDR2 YYREEE (reference sequence). The CDR3 consists of 13 residues. The CDR3 nucleotides read TGTGCCAGCAGCAACGACAGGGGCCTTGAAGCTTTCTTT. Translating it yields CASSNDRGLEAFF.

V gene TRBV4-2 combines with J gene TRBJ2-5; D unclear. The CDR3 contains 16 residues. Germline values: CDR1 LGHNA, CDR2 YNFKEQ. Deletions cut 0 bases from V and 6 bases from J, with 17 bases between. CDR3 loop: CASSQDYRQEKKTQYF. The DNA for the CDR3 is TGTGCCAGCAGCCAAGATTATAGGCAGGAGAAAAAGACCCAGTACTTC.

This clonotype was picked up many times. The chain employs TRBV28 and TRBJ1-2, with a weak D call TRBD1 (6 bases). Germline-derived CDR1 and CDR2 are MDHEN and SYDVKM. Between the trimmed V and J ends, which lost 6 bases and 8 bases, there was a span of 19 bases. The CDR3 contains 14 residues. The CDR3 DNA is TGTGCCAGCAGAACACTACAGGGTCTTCGGGGCTACACCTTC. It specifies CASRTLQGLRGYTF.

This clonotype was detected many times. The rearrangement joins TRBV6-1 to TRBJ1-2, with TRBD1 identical over 10 bases. The CDR3 extends over 14 amino acids. Germline V lookup: CDR1 MNHNS, CDR2 SASEGT. V lost 6 bases to trimming and J lost 4 bases; unmatched junction nucleotides: 5. The DNA for the CDR3 is TGTGCCAGCAGGGGGACAGGGGAAACCTATGGCTACACCTTC. Amino acids: CASRGTGETYGYTF.

This clonotype was counted at least ten times. The chain recombines TRBV12-3 or TRBV12-4 with TRBJ1-4; no reliable D call. The CDR3 sequence is 15 residues long. Trimming took off 3 bases at V and 6 bases at J, with 14 bases between the two ends. CDR3 DNA: TGTGCCAGCAGTTTGAGATCAGGCTTTCATGAAAAACTGTTTTTT. It yields the protein CASSLRSGFHEKLFF.

This clonotype was counted at least ten times. The V and J genes are TRBV19 and TRBJ1-5; weak D call: TRBD1 (6 bases). Per the germline V gene, CDR1 is LNHDA and CDR2 is SQIVND (reference sequence). Trimming left V 3 bases short and J 5 bases short, with 11 bases between. The CDR3 extends over 14 amino acids. The CDR3 region has the DNA TGTGCCAGTAGTATGACCGGGGGCGATCAGCCCCAGCATTTT. Amino acids: CASSMTGGDQPQHF.

This clonotype was seen at least ten times. This sequence joins TRBV10-3 and TRBJ1-2; D gene unclear. The CDR3 runs 13 residues. V was cut by 2 bases and J by 1 base, with 5 bases left in between. Looked up from germline, CDR1 is ENHRY and CDR2 is SYGVKD. CDR3 in DNA: TGTGCCATCAGTGAGGAGATTAACTATGGCTACACCTTC. Its protein is CAISEEINYGYTF.

V gene TRBV11-2 combines with J gene TRBJ2-1, with D perhaps matching TRBD1 (6 bases). The CDR3 is made up of 18 amino acids. The V end was cut by 3 bases, the J end by 0 bases, with 18 bases between. Germline loops: CDR1 SGHAT, CDR2 FQNNGV. The CDR3 sequence is CASSLRTASVSSYNEQFF. Written as DNA, the CDR3 is TGTGCCAGCAGCTTGAGGACAGCATCCGTGAGCTCCTACAATGAGCAGTTCTTC.

The gene calls are TRBV28 and TRBJ2-2; 11 bases line up with TRBD1. The CDR3 has 15 amino acids. Per germline, CDR1 MDHEN and CDR2 SYDVKM. V lost 1 base, J lost 6 bases, and 1 base stayed unmatched. CDR3 DNA sequence: TGTGCCAGCAGTTTATTGGGACAGGGGGCCGGGGAGCTGTTTTTT. Encoded protein: CASSLLGQGAGELFF.

This clonotype has just a few counts. This chain uses TRBV6-1 with TRBJ1-3; TRBD1 is a possible D gene (5 bases). Trimming stripped 7 bases from V and 0 bases from J, with 13 bases between. This CDR3 contains 15 residues. Germline V gives CDR1 MNHNS, CDR2 SASEGT. This chain's CDR3 is CASTTTASSGNTIYF. CDR3 in DNA: TGTGCCAGCACCACGACAGCGAGCTCTGGAAACACCATATATTTT.

This clonotype was observed a few times. CDR3 DNA sequence: TGTGCCAGCAGCGACAGGGTCGCCTATAATTCACCCCTCCACTTT. This codes for CASSDRVAYNSPLHF. V is TRBV6-1 and J is TRBJ1-6; 7 bases align to TRBD1. The V and J ends lost 6 bases and 2 bases, in that order; junction bases with no gene match: 4. The CDR3 runs 15 residues. Germline values: CDR1 MNHNS, CDR2 SASEGT.

Concerning this clonotype itself: This could be a read error, since a much larger clone is one nucleotide away. The chain uses TRBV20-1 and TRBJ2-7; no definite D call. Germline CDR1 reads DFQATT; CDR2 reads SNEGSKA (reference sequence). The CDR3 totals 11 residues. V was shortened by 0 bases and J by 4 bases, with 4 bases between the two germline ends. CDR3 DNA sequence: TGCAGTGCTAGAGATGAGTACGAGCAGTACTTC. Its translation is CSARDEYEQYF.

This clonotype was seen a handful of times. The chain recombines TRBV19 with TRBJ2-7; D may be TRBD1 or TRBD2 (5 bases each). The ends were cut back, 9 bases at V and 1 base at J, with 16 bases in the middle. This CDR3 is 14 amino acids long. The germline gives CDR1 LNHDA, CDR2 SQIVND (reference sequence). CDR3 sequence reads: CASTRDLTSYEQYF. The CDR3 region has the DNA TGTGCCAGCACCCGGGACCTAACTTCCTACGAGCAGTACTTC.

This clonotype has only a few counts. CDR3: CASSLGTLDTIYF. In DNA form, the CDR3 reads TGCGCCAGCAGCCTGGGGACGTTGGACACCATATATTTT. J is TRBJ1-3 and V is TRBV5-1; D possibly corresponds to TRBD1 (5 bases). CDR1 and CDR2 from the germline V gene are SGHRS and YFSETQ. CDR3 length: 13 residues. Trimming cost V 4 bases and J 8 bases, with 13 bases left between them.

This clonotype was seen repeatedly, ten times or more. The chain recombines TRBV6-1 with TRBJ1-1; TRBD1 might be the D (6 bases). Trimming pared 5 bases from V and 0 bases from J, leaving 7 bases between. The germline gives CDR1 MNHNS, CDR2 SASEGT. This CDR3 comprises 13 residues. The CDR3 here is CASSPGVNTEAFF. For the CDR3, the DNA is TGTGCCAGCAGTCCAGGGGTGAACACTGAAGCTTTCTTT.

This clonotype was counted many times. V and J are TRBV7-8 and TRBJ1-5; possibly TRBD1 for D (6 bases). Germline V lookup: CDR1 SGHVS, CDR2 FQNEAQ. The CDR3 consists of 14 residues. Trimming took off 1 base at V and 7 bases at J, with 11 bases between the two ends. The CDR3 nucleotides are TGTGCCAGCAGCTTAGTGGGGGCGAGGCAGCCCCAGCATTTT. Residues: CASSLVGARQPQHF.

The V call is TRBV9, the J call TRBJ2-7; 7 bases agree with TRBD1. After removal of 0 bases from V and 3 bases from J, the junction contained 6 bases not matched to a gene. Germline CDR1 is SGDLS and CDR2 is YYNGEE. The CDR3 is made up of 15 amino acids. CDR3 in amino acids: CASSVGTGPLYEQYF. CDR3 sequence (DNA): TGTGCCAGCAGCGTAGGGACAGGCCCTCTCTACGAGCAGTACTTC.

This clonotype turned up a few times. At one boundary the junction diverges from the germline segment, which might be a read error. This chain links TRBV19 with TRBJ2-7; 7 positions agree with TRBD2. The CDR3 consists of 14 residues. The germline gives CDR1 LNHDA, CDR2 SQIVND (reference sequence). The CDR3 protein is CASSIQAGNYKQYF. The CDR3 DNA follows: TGTGCCAGTAGTATTCAAGCGGGAAACTACAAGCAGTACTTC.

The chain carries TRBV6-4 and TRBJ2-6; 11 bases are shared with TRBD1. The CDR3 length is 16 residues. Germline V CDR1 and CDR2: MRHNA, SNTAGT. Losses at the gene ends were 6 bases for V and 3 bases for J; bases not matched to a gene: 4. The CDR3, as DNA: TGTGCCAGCAGAGGACAGGGGGCGGGTGGGGCCAACGTCCTGACTTTC. Translated, it gives CASRGQGAGGANVLTF.

This clonotype was found a few times. The V gene is TRBV12-3 or TRBV12-4, the J gene TRBJ1-5, with TRBD1 matching 7 bases. The CDR3 has 14 residues. With 5 bases clipped from V and 7 bases from J, the junction kept 8 bases outside the gene matches. CDR3 in DNA: TGTGCCAGCAGTCCAACGGAAGGGGGCCAGCCCCAGCATTTT. It specifies CASSPTEGGQPQHF.

The chain joins TRBV28 to TRBJ2-3; 8 bases line up with TRBD1. Germline V gene data show CDR1 as MDHEN and CDR2 as SYDVKM. The CDR3 sequence is 14 residues long. V lost 6 bases, J lost 1 base, and 3 bases stayed unmatched. CDR3 loop: CASSSTGGTDTQYF. The CDR3 DNA sequence: TGTGCCAGCAGCTCGACAGGGGGCACAGATACGCAGTATTTT.

The sample holds a few counts of this clonotype. The gene calls are TRBV20-1 and TRBJ1-5, with a weak D call TRBD1 (6 bases). Germline V gives CDR1 DFQATT, CDR2 SNEGSKA (reference sequence). Trimming took 8 bases from V and 6 from J, leaving 17 bases between them. There are 13 residues in the CDR3. CDR3 in amino acids: CSLGGGPSQPQHF. The CDR3 DNA follows: TGCAGTCTAGGTGGGGGGCCGAGTCAGCCCCAGCATTTT.

This clonotype came up a few times. The chain has TRBV7-2 and TRBJ1-1; D is ambiguous. Germline lookup yields CDR1 SGHTA and CDR2 FQGNSA. Trimming took 7 bases from V and 1 from J, leaving 13 bases between them. This CDR3 is 14 amino acids long. CDR3 protein: CASTAEARNTEAFF. In nucleotides, the CDR3 is TGTGCCAGCACGGCGGAGGCAAGGAACACTGAAGCTTTCTTT.